The T cell receptor (beta chain) described here comes from a study of T-cell reconstitution after alpha-beta-depleted transplantation in children. Study-wide results and limits: T cells produced anew were the main source of T-cell counts and diversity one year after transplant. For some patients, TCRbeta diversity was high at day 60 because of recipient T cells and thymic progenitors that survived. About two months after transplant, alpha-beta T cells reportedly came from several hundred expanded graft clones.

As it was prepared, the TCRbeta library received unique molecular identifiers. TCRdb analysed the PCR reads with MiXCR anew, one entry per CDR3 protein. This table has around 490,000 distinct CDR3 sequences, 11% appearing once. The CDR3 length is 16 residues. V shed 5 bases, J shed 1 base, and the junction held 4 bases outside the gene matches. CDR1 SEHNR and CDR2 FQNEAQ come from the germline V gene (reference sequence). To note about this clonotype: Its specificity is unknown.

The material sequenced was PBMCs, mostly from graft donor cells, taken 180 days after TCRalphabeta/CD19-depleted stem cell transplant. The clonotype comes from a female patient aged 2 to 10 who had a stem cell transplant for aplastic anemia, so the T cells may come from the graft donor. The chain employs TRBV7-9 and TRBJ2-3, with 12 nucleotides matching TRBD2. CDR3 protein: CASSPTSGSRTDTQYF. CDR3 bases: TGTGCCAGCAGCCCGACTAGCGGGAGTCGCACAGATACGCAGTATTTT.